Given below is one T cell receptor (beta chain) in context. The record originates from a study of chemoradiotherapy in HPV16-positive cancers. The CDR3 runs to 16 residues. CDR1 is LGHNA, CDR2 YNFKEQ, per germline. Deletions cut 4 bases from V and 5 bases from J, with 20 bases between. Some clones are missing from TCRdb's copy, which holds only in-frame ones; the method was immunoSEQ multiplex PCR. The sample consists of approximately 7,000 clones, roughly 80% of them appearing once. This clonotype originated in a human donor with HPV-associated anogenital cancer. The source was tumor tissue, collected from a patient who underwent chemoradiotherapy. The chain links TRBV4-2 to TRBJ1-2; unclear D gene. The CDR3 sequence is CASSLATETSRYGYTF. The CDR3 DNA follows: TGTGCCAGCAGCCTTGCGACGGAAACCTCAAGGTATGGCTACACCTTC.